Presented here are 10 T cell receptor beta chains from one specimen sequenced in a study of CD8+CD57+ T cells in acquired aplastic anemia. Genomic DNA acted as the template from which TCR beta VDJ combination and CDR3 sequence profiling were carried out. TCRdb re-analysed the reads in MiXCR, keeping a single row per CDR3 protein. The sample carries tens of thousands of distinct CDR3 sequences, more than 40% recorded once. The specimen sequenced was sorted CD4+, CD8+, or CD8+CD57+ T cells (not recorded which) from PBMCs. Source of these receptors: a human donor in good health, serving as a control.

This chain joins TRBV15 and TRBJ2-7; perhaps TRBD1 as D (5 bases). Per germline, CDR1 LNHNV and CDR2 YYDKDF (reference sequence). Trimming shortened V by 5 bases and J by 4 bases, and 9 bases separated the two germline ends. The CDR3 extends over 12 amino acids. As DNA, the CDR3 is TGTGCCACCAGCGCTCACAGGTACGAGCAGTACTTC. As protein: CATSAHRYEQYF.

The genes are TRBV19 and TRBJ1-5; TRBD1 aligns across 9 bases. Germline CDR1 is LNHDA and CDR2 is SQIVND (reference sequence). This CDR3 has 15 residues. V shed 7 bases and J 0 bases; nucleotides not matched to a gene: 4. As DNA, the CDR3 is TGTGCCAGTATCAGGGACAGGGATAGCAATCAGCCCCAGCATTTT. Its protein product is CASIRDRDSNQPQHF.

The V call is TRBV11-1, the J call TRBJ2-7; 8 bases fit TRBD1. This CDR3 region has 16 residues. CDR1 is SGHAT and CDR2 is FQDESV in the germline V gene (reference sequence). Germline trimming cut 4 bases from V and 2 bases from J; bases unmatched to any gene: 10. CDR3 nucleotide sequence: TGTGCCAGCAGCTCCACTCCAGGGGGCGAAACCTACGAGCAGTACTTC. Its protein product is CASSSTPGGETYEQYF.

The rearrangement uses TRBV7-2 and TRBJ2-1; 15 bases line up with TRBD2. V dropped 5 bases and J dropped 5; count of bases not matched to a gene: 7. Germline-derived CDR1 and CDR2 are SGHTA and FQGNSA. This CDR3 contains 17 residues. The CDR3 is CASSPGLAGGTNNEQFF. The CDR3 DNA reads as TGTGCCAGCAGCCCCGGACTAGCGGGAGGGACTAACAATGAGCAGTTCTTC. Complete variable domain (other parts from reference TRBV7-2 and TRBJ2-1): GAGVSQSPSNKVTEKGKDVELRCDPISGHTALYWYRQSLGQGLEFLIYFQGNSAPDKSGLPSDRFSAERTGGSVSTLTIQRTQQEDSAVYLCASSPGLAGGTNNEQFFGPGTRLTVL.

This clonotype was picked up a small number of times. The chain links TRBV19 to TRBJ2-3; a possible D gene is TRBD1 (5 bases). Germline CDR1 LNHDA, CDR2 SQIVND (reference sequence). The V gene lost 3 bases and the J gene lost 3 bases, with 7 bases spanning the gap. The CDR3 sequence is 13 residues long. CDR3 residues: CASSMQGTDTQYF. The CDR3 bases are TGTGCCAGTAGTATGCAGGGAACAGATACGCAGTATTTT.

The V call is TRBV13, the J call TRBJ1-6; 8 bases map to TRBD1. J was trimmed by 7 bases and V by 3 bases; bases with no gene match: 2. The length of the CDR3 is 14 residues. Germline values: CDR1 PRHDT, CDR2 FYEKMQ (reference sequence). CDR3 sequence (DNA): TGTGCCAGCAGCTTCGCAGGGGGCAATTCACCCCTCCACTTT. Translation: CASSFAGGNSPLHF.

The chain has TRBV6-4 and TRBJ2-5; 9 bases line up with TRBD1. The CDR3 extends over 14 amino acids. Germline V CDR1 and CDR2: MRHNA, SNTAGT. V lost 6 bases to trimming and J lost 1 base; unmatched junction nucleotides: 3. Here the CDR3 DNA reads TGTGCCAGCAGACAGGGGGCCATCCAAGAGACCCAGTACTTC. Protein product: CASRQGAIQETQYF.

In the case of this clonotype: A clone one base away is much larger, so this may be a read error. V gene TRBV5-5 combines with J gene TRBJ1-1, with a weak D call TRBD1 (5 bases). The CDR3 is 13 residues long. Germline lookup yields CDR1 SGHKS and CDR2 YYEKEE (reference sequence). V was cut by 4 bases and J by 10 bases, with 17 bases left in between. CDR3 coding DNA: TGTGCCAGCAGCGCCCGGGACGCTCTTGGAGCTTTCTTT. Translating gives CASSARDALGAFF.

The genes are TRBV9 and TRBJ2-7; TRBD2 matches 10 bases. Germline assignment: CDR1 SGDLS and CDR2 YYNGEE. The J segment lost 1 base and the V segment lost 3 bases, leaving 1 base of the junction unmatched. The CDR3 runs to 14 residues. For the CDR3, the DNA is TGTGCCAGCAGCGGGACTAGCGGATCCTACGAGCAGTACTTC. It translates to CASSGTSGSYEQYF.

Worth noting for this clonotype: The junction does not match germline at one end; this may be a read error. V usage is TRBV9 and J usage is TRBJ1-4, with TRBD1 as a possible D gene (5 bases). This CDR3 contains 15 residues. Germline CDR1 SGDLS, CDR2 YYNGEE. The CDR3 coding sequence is TGTGCCCGCAGCGTAGAGGGGACGGGGAATGAAAAACTGTTTTTT. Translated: CARSVEGTGNEKLFF.